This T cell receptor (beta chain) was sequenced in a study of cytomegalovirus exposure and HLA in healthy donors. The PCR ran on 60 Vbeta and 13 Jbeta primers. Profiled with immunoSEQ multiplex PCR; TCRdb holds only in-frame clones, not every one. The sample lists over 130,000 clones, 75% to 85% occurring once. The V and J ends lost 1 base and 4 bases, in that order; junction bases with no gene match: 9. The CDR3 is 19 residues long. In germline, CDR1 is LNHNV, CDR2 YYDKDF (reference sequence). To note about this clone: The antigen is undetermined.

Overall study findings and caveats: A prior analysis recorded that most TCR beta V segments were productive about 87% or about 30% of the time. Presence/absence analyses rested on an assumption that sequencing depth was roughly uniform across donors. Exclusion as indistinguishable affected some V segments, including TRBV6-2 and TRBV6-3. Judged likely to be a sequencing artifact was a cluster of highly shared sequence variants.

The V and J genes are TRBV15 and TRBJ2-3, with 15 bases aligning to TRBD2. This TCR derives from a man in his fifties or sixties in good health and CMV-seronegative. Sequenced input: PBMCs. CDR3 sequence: CATSRGRTSGGASPDTQYF. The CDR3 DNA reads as TGTGCCACCAGCAGAGGCCGGACTAGCGGGGGGGCCTCTCCAGATACGCAGTATTTT. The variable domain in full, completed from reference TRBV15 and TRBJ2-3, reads DAMVIQNPRYQVTQFGKPVTLSCSQTLNHNVMYWYQQKSSQAPKLLFHYYDKDFNNEADTPDNFQSRRPNTSFCFLDIRSPGLGDTAMYLCATSRGRTSGGASPDTQYFGPGTRLTVL.